This T cell receptor beta chain was profiled in a study of T-cell reconstitution after alpha-beta-depleted transplantation in children. Germline V gene sequence: CDR1 SNHLY, CDR2 FYNNEI. Trimming took off 4 bases at V and 0 bases at J, with 10 bases between the two ends. CDR3 length: 15 amino acids. The library targeted TCRbeta and was prepared with unique molecular identifiers. TCRdb independently ran MiXCR on the PCR reads; one entry per CDR3 protein. This repertoire shows fewer than 200,000 distinct CDR3 sequences, about 6.3% found once; its top ten account for 3% to 3.5%. This clonotype was picked up a small number of times.

V is TRBV2 and J is TRBJ1-3, with D tentatively TRBD1 (6 bases). Sequenced here: PBMCs from the stem cell graft donor, sampled from the stem cell graft. This receptor was identified in a human donor who donated a stem cell graft to a child with Wiskott-Aldrich syndrome. The CDR3: CASSGEGGSGNTIYF. The CDR3 DNA reads TGTGCCAGCAGTGGAGAAGGGGGCTCTGGAAACACCATATATTTT.